Below, 17 T cell receptor beta chains from the same sample are listed, as sequenced in a study of T cell changes during pregnancy in multiple sclerosis. Sequencing used immunoSEQ multiplex PCR; TCRdb keeps in-frame clones, though not all of them. The sample lists approximately 65,000 clones; around 91% were seen once. Sample: peripheral blood, taken in the third trimester of pregnancy. Every receptor here comes from a female donor in good health, enrolled as a control in a pregnancy study.

The gene calls are TRBV6-1 and TRBJ1-2, with D possibly matching TRBD1 (6 bases). The CDR3 covers 14 residues. Germline lookup yields CDR1 MNHNS and CDR2 SASEGT. V dropped 6 bases and J dropped 8 bases, with 19 bases sitting between them. CDR3 amino acids: CASSKSTTGGGYTF. The CDR3, as DNA: TGTGCCAGCAGCAAAAGTACGACAGGCGGGGGCTACACCTTC.

This chain connects TRBV18 to TRBJ2-5; no clear D gene. Trimming removed 4 bases from V and 5 bases from J, with 5 bases in between. Germline V gives CDR1 KGHSH, CDR2 LQKENI. The CDR3 is made up of 11 amino acids. CDR3 sequence reads: CASSRDETQYF. CDR3 nucleotides: TGTGCCAGCTCACGAGATGAGACCCAGTACTTC. The entire variable domain, with the rest obtained from reference TRBV18 and TRBJ2-5, is as follows: NAGVMQNPRHLVRRRGQEARLRCSPMKGHSHVYWYRQLPEEGLKFMVYLQKENIIDESGMPKERFSAEFPKEGPSILRIQQVVRGDSAAYFCASSRDETQYFGPGTRLLVL.

This sequence joins TRBV18 and TRBJ1-1; tentative D call: TRBD1 (6 bases). Germline loops: CDR1 KGHSH, CDR2 LQKENI. The CDR3 totals 13 residues. V dropped 3 bases and J dropped 3 bases, with 8 bases sitting between them. This CDR3 is CASSPRQDTEAFF. The CDR3 DNA follows: TGTGCCAGCTCACCCAGACAGGACACTGAAGCTTTCTTT.

The chain couples TRBV7-2 to TRBJ1-4, with D perhaps TRBD1 (5 bases). CDR1 and CDR2 from the germline V gene are SGHTA and FQGNSA. This CDR3 contains 16 residues. Trimming left V 5 bases short and J 6 bases short, with 19 bases between. The CDR3 sequence is CASSLKTVLGDEKLFF. CDR3 DNA: TGTGCCAGCAGCCTGAAGACAGTTTTGGGTGATGAAAAACTGTTTTTT.

V usage is TRBV19 and J usage is TRBJ1-4; the D is unclear. The ends were cut back, 1 base at V and 7 bases at J, with 16 bases in the middle. This CDR3 has 16 residues. CDR1 LNHDA and CDR2 SQIVND come from the germline V gene (reference sequence). The DNA of the CDR3 is TGTGCCAGTAGTATAGCCCATTATAGAGTGAGTGAAAAACTGTTTTTT. It codes for CASSIAHYRVSEKLFF.

The chain is built from TRBV5-1 and TRBJ2-5, with 10 bases lining up with TRBD1. Losses at the gene ends were 5 bases for V and 5 bases for J; bases not matched to a gene: 9. This CDR3 has 15 amino acids. The germline CDR1 and CDR2 sequences are SGHRS and YFSETQ. As DNA, the CDR3 is TGCGCCAGCAGGCCCGCCGGGACAGGGGTGGAGACCCAGTACTTC. It specifies CASRPAGTGVETQYF. Combining the CDR3 with reference TRBV5-1 and TRBJ2-5 gives the whole variable domain KAGVTQTPRYLIKTRGQQVTLSCSPISGHRSVSWYQQTPGQGLQFLFEYFSETQRNKGNFPGRFSGRQFSNSRSEMNVSTLELGDSALYLCASRPAGTGVETQYFGPGTRLLVL.

This chain connects TRBV18 to TRBJ1-5; 7 bases are shared with TRBD1. This CDR3 is built from 15 residues. The V and J ends lost 2 bases and 1 base, in that order; junction bases with no gene match: 2. The V gene's germline CDR1 is KGHSH and CDR2 LQKENI. This CDR3 reads CASSPDRVSNQPQHF. The CDR3 DNA sequence: TGTGCCAGCTCACCAGACAGGGTCAGCAATCAGCCCCAGCATTTT.

J is TRBJ1-6 and V is TRBV18; TRBD1 matches 10 bases. Trimming took 1 base from V and 9 from J; bases not matched to a gene: 6. Germline V gene lookup returns CDR1 KGHSH and CDR2 LQKENI. This CDR3 is built from 16 residues. The CDR3 DNA is TGTGCCAGCTCACCACGGGACAGGGGTTCCCGTTCACCCCTCCACTTT. This codes for CASSPRDRGSRSPLHF.

The chain combines TRBV7-3 with TRBJ1-1, with D possibly TRBD1 on 6 matching bases. Germline values: CDR1 SGHTA, CDR2 FQGTGA. V lost 4 bases to trimming and J lost 3 bases, with 9 bases between them. This CDR3 spans 13 amino acids. CDR3 sequence reads: CASSSQGYTEAFF. CDR3 in DNA: TGTGCCAGCAGCTCACAGGGTTACACTGAAGCTTTCTTT.

V gene TRBV5-4 combines with J gene TRBJ2-2, with D perhaps matching TRBD2 (6 bases). CDR3 length: 15 residues. Germline V gene sequence: CDR1 SGHNT, CDR2 YYREEE (reference sequence). V dropped 0 bases and J dropped 1 base, with 7 bases sitting between them. CDR3 residues: CASSLGRGNTGELFF. Here the CDR3 DNA reads TGTGCCAGCAGCTTGGGGCGGGGGAACACCGGGGAGCTGTTTTTT.

This sequence joins TRBV6-1 and TRBJ2-3; possibly TRBD2 for D (6 bases). The germline gives CDR1 MNHNS, CDR2 SASEGT. V dropped 6 bases and J dropped 3 bases, with 10 bases sitting between them. The CDR3 sequence is 13 residues long. The CDR3 DNA reads TGTGCCAGCAGGGCCGGGACTACAGATACGCAGTATTTT. Amino acid sequence: CASRAGTTDTQYF.

The V and J genes are TRBV28 and TRBJ2-6; D is perhaps TRBD1 (6 bases). Germline CDR1 reads MDHEN; CDR2 reads SYDVKM. The CDR3 contains 18 residues. V gave up 6 bases and J gave up 1 base, with 19 bases separating them. The CDR3 reads CASRRSGVGFSGANVLTF. CDR3 coding DNA: TGTGCCAGCAGGAGATCAGGGGTCGGTTTTTCTGGGGCCAACGTCCTGACTTTC.

This rearrangement joins TRBV5-5 to TRBJ1-5; the D gene is possibly TRBD1 (6 bases). V was trimmed by 1 base and J by 6 bases, leaving 14 bases between them. There are 15 residues in the CDR3. Germline-derived CDR1 and CDR2 are SGHKS and YYEKEE (reference sequence). DNA for the CDR3: TGTGCCAGCAGCTTGAGGGACATAGCTGCTCAGCCCCAGCATTTT. It is translated as CASSLRDIAAQPQHF. The complete variable domain, with remaining parts taken from reference TRBV5-5 and TRBJ1-5, reads DAGVTQSPTHLIKTRGQQVTLRCSPISGHKSVSWYQQVLGQGPQFIFQYYEKEERGRGNFPDRFSARQFPNYSSELNVNALLLGDSALYLCASSLRDIAAQPQHFGDGTRLSIL.

DNA for the CDR3: TGTGCCAGTAGTACCCAGGGCTCCTACAATGAGCAGTTCTTC. This encodes CASSTQGSYNEQFF. V usage is TRBV19 and J usage is TRBJ2-1; D may be TRBD1 (5 bases). Trimming took off 4 bases at V and 0 bases at J, with 7 bases between the two ends. The CDR3 sequence is 14 residues long. Germline V gene sequence: CDR1 LNHDA, CDR2 SQIVND (reference sequence).

The rearrangement joins TRBV7-9 to TRBJ2-3; possibly TRBD2 for D (6 bases). The CDR3 sequence is 14 residues long. Germline V gene lookup returns CDR1 SEHNR and CDR2 FQNEAQ (reference sequence). Trimming cost V 2 bases and J 1 base, with 7 bases left between them. The CDR3 bases are TGTGCCAGCAGCTTATCGGGGGGCACAGATACGCAGTATTTT. It translates to CASSLSGGTDTQYF.

The rearrangement links TRBV10-3 to TRBJ1-1; D gene uncertain. Per germline, CDR1 ENHRY and CDR2 SYGVKD. The CDR3 is 14 residues long. Trimming took 0 bases from V and 0 from J, leaving 5 bases between them. CDR3 nucleotide sequence: TGTGCCATCAGTGAGTCGGAGTTGAACACTGAAGCTTTCTTT. Translating it yields CAISESELNTEAFF.

The J gene is TRBJ1-5, the V gene TRBV14; D call uncertain. Germline V CDR1 and CDR2: SGHDN, FVKESK. The CDR3 is made up of 14 amino acids. The V gene lost 4 bases and the J gene lost 7 bases, with 14 bases spanning the gap. CDR3 residues: CASSRAGTRQPQHF. CDR3 sequence (DNA): TGTGCCAGCAGCCGAGCGGGAACTCGGCAGCCCCAGCATTTT. Based on the CDR3 plus reference TRBV14 and TRBJ1-5, the full variable domain is EAGVTQFPSHSVIEKGQTVTLRCDPISGHDNLYWYRRVMGKEIKFLLHFVKESKQDESGMPNNRFLAERTGGTYSTLKVQPAELEDSGVYFCASSRAGTRQPQHFGDGTRLSIL.